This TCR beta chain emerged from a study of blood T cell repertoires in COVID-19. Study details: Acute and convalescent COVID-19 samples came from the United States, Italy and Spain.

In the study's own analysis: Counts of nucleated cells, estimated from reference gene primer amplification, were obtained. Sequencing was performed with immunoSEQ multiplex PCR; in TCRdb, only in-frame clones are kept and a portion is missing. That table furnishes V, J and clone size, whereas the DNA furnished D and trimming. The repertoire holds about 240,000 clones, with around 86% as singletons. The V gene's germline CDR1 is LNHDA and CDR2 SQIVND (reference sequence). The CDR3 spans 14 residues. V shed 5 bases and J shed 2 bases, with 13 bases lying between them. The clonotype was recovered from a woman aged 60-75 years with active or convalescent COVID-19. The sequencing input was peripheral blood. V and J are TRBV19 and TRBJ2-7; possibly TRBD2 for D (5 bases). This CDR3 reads CASSPRRRTYEQYF. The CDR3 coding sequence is TGTGCCAGTAGTCCCAGGAGGCGTACCTACGAGCAGTACTTC.